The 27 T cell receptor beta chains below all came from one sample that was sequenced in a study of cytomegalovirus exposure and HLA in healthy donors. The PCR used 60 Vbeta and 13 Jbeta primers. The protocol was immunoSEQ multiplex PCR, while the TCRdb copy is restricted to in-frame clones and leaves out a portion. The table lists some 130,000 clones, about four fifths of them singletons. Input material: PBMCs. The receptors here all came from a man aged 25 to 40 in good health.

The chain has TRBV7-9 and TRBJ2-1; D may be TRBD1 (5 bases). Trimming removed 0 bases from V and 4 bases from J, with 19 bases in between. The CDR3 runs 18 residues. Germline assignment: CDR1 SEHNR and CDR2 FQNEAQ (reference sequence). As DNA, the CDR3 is TGTGCCAGCAGCTTAGCTCGGACACACCTAAAAGATTACAATGAGCAGTTCTTC. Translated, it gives CASSLARTHLKDYNEQFF.

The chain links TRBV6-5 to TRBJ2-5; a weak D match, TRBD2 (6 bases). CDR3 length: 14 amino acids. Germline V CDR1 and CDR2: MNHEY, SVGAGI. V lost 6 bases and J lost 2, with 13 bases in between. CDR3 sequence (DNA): TGTGCCAGCAGGTCGCGGGACGGACAAGAGACCCAGTACTTC. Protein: CASRSRDGQETQYF.

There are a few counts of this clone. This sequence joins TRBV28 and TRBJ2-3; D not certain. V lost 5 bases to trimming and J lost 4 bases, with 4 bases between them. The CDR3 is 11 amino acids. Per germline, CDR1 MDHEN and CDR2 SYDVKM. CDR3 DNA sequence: TGTGCCAGCAGTCCAGCAGATACGCAGTATTTT. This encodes CASSPADTQYF.

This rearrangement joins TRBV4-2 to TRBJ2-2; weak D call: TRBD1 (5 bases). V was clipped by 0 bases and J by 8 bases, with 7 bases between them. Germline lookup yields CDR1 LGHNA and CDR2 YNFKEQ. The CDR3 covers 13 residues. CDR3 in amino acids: CASSQDGAGELFF. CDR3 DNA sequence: TGTGCCAGCAGCCAAGATGGGGCAGGGGAGCTGTTTTTT.

This chain's CDR3 is CASRLTSSEQFF. CDR3 nucleotides: TGCGCCAGCAGGTTGACTAGCTCTGAGCAGTTCTTC. The chain has TRBV5-1 and TRBJ2-1; 7 bases agree with TRBD2. With 5 bases clipped from V and 9 bases from J, the junction kept 5 bases outside the gene matches. In germline, CDR1 is SGHRS, CDR2 YFSETQ. The CDR3 is made up of 12 amino acids.

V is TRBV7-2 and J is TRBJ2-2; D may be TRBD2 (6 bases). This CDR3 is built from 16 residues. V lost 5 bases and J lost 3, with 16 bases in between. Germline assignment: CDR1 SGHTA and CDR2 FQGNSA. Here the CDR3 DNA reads TGTGCCAGCAGCCCGGGCCCGGGACTTTACACCGGGGAGCTGTTTTTT. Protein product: CASSPGPGLYTGELFF.

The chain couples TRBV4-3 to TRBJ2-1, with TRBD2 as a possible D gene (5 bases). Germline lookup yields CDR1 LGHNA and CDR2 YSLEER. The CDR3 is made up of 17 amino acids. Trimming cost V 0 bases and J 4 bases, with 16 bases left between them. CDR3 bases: TGCGCCAGCAGCCAAGACCTAGCCACTATAGGGTACAATGAGCAGTTCTTC. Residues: CASSQDLATIGYNEQFF.

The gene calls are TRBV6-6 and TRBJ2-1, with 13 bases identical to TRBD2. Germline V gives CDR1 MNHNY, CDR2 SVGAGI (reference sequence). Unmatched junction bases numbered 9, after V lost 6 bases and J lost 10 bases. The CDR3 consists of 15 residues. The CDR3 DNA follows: TGTGCCAGCAGCAACGGGGGGACTAGCGGGACGGAGCAGTTCTTC. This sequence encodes CASSNGGTSGTEQFF.

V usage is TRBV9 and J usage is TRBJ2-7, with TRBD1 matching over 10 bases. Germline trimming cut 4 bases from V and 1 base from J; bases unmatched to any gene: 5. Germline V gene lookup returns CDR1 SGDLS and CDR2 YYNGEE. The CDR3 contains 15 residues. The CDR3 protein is CASSFRDRGSYEQYF. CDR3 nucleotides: TGTGCCAGCAGCTTCCGGGACAGGGGTTCCTACGAGCAGTACTTC.

The CDR3 loop reads CATSRDPALGASGRVQETQYF. In DNA, the CDR3 is TGTGCCACCAGCAGAGATCCGGCTTTAGGGGCTAGCGGGAGAGTCCAAGAGACCCAGTACTTC. V and J are TRBV15 and TRBJ2-5, with TRBD2 matching 10 bases. J lost 1 base, V lost 0 bases, and 17 bases had no gene match. Germline lookup yields CDR1 LNHNV and CDR2 YYDKDF (reference sequence). This CDR3 has 21 residues.

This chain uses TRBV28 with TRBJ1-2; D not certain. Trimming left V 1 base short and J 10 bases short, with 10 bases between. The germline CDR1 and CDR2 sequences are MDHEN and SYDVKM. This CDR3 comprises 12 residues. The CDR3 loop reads CASSLSGSVYTF. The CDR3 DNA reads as TGTGCCAGCAGTTTATCAGGTTCGGTCTACACCTTC.

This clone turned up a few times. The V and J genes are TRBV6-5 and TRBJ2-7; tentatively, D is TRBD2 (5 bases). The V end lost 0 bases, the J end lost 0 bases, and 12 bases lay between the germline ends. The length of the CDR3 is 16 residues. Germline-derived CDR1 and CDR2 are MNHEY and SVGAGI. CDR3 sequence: CASSYSSAGYSYEQYF. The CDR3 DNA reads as TGTGCCAGCAGTTACTCGTCGGCGGGTTACTCCTACGAGCAGTACTTC.

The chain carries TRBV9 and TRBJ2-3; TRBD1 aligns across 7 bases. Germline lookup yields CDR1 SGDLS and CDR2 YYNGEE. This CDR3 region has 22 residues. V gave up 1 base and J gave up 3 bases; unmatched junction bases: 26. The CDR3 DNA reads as TGTGCCAGCAGCGTAACGGCAAATAGGGGGTGGCAGGGGGTGATTTGGACAGATACGCAGTATTTT. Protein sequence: CASSVTANRGWQGVIWTDTQYF.

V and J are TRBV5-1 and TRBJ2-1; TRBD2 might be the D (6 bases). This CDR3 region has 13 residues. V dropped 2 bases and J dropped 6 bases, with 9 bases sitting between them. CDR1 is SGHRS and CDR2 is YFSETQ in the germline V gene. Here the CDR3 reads CASSLGGANEQFF. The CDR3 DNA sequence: TGCGCCAGCAGCTTAGGAGGGGCCAATGAGCAGTTCTTC.

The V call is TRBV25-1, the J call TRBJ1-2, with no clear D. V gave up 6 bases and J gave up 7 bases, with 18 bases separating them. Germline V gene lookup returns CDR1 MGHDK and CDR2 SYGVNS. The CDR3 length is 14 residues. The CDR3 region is CASRGGPTIGGYTF. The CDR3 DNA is TGTGCCAGCAGGGGAGGGCCCACCATAGGTGGCTACACCTTC.

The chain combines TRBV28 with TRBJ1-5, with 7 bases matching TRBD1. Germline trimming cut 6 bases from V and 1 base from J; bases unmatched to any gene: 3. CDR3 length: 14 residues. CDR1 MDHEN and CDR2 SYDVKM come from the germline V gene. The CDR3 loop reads CASRGTASNQPQHF. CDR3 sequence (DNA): TGTGCCAGCAGAGGGACAGCGAGCAATCAGCCCCAGCATTTT.

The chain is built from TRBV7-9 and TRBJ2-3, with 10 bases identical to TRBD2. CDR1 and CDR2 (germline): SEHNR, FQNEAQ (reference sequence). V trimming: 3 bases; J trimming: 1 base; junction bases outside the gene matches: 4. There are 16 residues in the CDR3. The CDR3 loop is CASSFLLAGGTDTQYF. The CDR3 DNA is TGTGCCAGCAGCTTCTTGCTAGCGGGAGGCACAGATACGCAGTATTTT.

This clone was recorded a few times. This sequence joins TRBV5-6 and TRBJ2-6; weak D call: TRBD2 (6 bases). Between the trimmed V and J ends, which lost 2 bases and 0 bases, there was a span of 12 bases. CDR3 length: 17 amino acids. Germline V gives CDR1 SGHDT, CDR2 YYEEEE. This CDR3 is CASSFWAGSSGANVLTF. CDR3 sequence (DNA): TGTGCCAGCAGCTTCTGGGCGGGATCCTCTGGGGCCAACGTCCTGACTTTC.

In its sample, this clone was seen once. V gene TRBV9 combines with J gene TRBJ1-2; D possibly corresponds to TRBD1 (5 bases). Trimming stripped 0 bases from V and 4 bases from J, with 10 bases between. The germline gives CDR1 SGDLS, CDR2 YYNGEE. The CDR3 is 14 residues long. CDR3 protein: CASSVAEGPYGYTF. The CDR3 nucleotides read TGTGCCAGCAGCGTAGCGGAGGGGCCCTATGGCTACACCTTC.

The CDR3 here is CASSTGTSEEDTQYF. The CDR3 region has the DNA TGTGCCAGCAGCACCGGGACTAGCGAGGAAGATACGCAGTATTTT. The genes are TRBV9 and TRBJ2-3; 10 nucleotides line up with TRBD2. Unmatched junction bases numbered 7, after V lost 4 bases and J lost 5 bases. The V gene's germline CDR1 is SGDLS and CDR2 YYNGEE. CDR3 length equals 15 residues. Looking up the rest from reference TRBV9 and TRBJ2-3 gives the full variable domain: DSGVTQTPKHLITATGQRVTLRCSPRSGDLSVYWYQQSLDQGLQFLIQYYNGEERAKGNILERFSAQQFPDLHSELNLSSLELGDSALYFCASSTGTSEEDTQYFGPGTRLTVL.

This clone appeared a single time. In nucleotides, the CDR3 is TGTGCCAGCTCGCTGGGACAGGGGGACACCGGGGAGCTGTTTTTT. It is translated as CASSLGQGDTGELFF. The V gene is TRBV18, the J gene TRBJ2-2; 11 bases align to TRBD1. Per germline, CDR1 KGHSH and CDR2 LQKENI. V shed 6 bases and J 3 bases; nucleotides not matched to a gene: 3. The CDR3 extends over 15 amino acids.

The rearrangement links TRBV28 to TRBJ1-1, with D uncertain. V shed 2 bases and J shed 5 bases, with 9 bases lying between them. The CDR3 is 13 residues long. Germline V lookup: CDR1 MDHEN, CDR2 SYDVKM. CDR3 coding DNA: TGTGCCAGCAGTTTAACCCCCGAGACTGAAGCTTTCTTT. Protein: CASSLTPETEAFF.

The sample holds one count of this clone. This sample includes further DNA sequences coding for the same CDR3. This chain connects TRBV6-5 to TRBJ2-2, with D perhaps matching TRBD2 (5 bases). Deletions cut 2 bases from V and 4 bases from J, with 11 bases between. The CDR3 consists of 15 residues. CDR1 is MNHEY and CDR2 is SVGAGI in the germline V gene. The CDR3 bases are TGTGCCAGCAGTTACGGCGGGTCTAGCACCGGGGAGCTGTTTTTT. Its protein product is CASSYGGSSTGELFF.

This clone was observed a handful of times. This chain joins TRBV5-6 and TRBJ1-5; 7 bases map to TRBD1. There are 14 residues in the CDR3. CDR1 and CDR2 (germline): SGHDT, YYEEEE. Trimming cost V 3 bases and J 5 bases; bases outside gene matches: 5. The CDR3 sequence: CASSSGQGDQPQHF. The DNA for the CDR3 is TGTGCCAGCAGCTCGGGGCAGGGGGATCAGCCCCAGCATTTT.

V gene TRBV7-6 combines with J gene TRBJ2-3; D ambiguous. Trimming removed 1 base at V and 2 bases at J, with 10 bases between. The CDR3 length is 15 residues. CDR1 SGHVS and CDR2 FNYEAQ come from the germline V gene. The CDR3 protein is CASSLGLATTDTQYF. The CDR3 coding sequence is TGTGCCAGCAGCTTAGGACTCGCCACCACAGATACGCAGTATTTT.

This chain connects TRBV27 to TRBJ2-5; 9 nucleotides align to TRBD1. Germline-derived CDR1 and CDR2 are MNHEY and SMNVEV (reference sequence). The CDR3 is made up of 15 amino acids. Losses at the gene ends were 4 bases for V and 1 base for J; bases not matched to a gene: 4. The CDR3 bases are TGTGCCAGCAGTTCCGGACAGGGGCGCCAAGAGACCCAGTACTTC. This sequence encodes CASSSGQGRQETQYF.

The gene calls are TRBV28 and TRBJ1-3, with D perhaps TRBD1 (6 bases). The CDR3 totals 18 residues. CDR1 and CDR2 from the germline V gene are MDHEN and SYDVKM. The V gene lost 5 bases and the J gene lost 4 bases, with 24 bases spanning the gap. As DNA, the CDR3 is TGTGCCAGCAGTGCCTCCTGGGGGCGTCTGGGGTCAGGAAACACCATATATTTT. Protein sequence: CASSASWGRLGSGNTIYF.